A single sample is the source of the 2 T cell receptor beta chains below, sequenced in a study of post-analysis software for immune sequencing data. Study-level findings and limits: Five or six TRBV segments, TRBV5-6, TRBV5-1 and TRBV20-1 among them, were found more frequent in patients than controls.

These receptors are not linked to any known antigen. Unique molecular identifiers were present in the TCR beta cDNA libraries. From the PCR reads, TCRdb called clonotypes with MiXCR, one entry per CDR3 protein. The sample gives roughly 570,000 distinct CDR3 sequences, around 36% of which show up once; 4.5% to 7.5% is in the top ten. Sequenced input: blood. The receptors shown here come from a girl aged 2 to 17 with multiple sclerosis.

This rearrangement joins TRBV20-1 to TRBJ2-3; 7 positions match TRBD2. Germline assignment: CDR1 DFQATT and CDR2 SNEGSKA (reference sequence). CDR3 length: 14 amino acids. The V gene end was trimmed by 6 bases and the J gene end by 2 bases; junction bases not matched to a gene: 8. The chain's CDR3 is CSAILAQFTDTQYF. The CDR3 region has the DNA TGCAGTGCCATACTAGCGCAATTCACAGATACGCAGTATTTT.

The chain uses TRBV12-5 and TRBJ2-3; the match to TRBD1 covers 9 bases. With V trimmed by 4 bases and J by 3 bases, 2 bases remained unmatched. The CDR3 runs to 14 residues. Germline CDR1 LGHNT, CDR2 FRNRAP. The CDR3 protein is CASGSTGGTDTQYF. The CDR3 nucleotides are TGTGCTAGTGGTTCGACAGGGGGGACAGATACGCAGTATTTT.